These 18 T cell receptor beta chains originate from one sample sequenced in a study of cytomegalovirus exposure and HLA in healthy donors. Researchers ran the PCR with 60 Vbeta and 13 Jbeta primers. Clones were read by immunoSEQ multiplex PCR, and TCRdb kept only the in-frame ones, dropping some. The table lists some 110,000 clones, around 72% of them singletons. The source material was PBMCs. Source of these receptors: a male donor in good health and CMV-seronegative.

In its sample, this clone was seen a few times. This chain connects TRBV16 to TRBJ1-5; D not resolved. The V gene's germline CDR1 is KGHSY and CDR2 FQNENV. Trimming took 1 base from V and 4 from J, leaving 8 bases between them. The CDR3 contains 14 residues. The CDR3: CASSQLGGNQPQHF. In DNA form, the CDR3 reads TGTGCCAGCAGCCAATTAGGAGGGAATCAGCCCCAGCATTTT.

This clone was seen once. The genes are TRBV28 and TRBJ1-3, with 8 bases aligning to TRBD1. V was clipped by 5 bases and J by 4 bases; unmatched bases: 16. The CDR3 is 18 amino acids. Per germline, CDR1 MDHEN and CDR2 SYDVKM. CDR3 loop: CASSLLLAGGLTGNTIYF. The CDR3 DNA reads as TGTGCCAGCAGTCTACTCCTTGCAGGGGGCCTTACCGGAAACACCATATATTTT.

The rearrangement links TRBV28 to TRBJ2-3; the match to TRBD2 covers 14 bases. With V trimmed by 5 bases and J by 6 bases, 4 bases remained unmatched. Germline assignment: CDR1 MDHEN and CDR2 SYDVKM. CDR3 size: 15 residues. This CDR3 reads CASSPGTSGSDTQYF. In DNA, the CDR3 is TGTGCCAGCAGTCCCGGGACTAGCGGGAGCGATACGCAGTATTTT.

The CDR3 is CASSFLAGVSHEQYF. Here the CDR3 DNA reads TGTGCCAGCAGTTTTTTAGCGGGAGTTTCCCACGAGCAGTACTTC. The chain uses TRBV28 and TRBJ2-7, with TRBD2 matching 9 bases. CDR3 length: 15 residues. Germline CDR1 is MDHEN and CDR2 is SYDVKM. Losses at the gene ends were 3 bases for V and 5 bases for J; bases not matched to a gene: 8.

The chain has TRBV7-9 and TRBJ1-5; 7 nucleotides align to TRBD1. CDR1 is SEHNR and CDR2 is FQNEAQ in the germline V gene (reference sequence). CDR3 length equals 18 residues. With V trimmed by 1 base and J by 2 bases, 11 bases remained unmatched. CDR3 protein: CASSLDSNTGVGNQPQHF. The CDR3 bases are TGTGCCAGCAGCTTAGATAGTAACACAGGGGTCGGCAATCAGCCCCAGCATTTT.

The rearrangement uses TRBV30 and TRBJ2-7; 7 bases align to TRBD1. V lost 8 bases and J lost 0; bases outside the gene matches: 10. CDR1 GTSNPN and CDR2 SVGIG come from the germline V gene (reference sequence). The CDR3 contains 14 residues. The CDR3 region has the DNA TGTGCCGGAATCCCGGGACAGAGCTCCTACGAGCAGTACTTC. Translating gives CAGIPGQSSYEQYF.

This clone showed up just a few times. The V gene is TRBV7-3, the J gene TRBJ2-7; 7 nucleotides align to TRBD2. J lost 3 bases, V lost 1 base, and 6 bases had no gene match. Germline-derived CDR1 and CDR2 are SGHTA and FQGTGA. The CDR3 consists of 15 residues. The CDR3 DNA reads TGTGCCAGCAGCTTAAAGGCGGGAGATGGCTACGAGCAGTACTTC. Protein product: CASSLKAGDGYEQYF.

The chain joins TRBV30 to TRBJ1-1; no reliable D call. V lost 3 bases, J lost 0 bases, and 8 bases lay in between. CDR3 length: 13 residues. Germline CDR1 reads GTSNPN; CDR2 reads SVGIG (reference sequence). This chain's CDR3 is CAWRRVMNTEAFF. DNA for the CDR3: TGTGCCTGGAGGAGGGTCATGAACACTGAAGCTTTCTTT. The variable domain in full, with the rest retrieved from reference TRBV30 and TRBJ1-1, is SQTIHQWPATLVQPVGSPLSLECTVEGTSNPNLYWYRQAAGRGLQLLFYSVGIGQISSEVPQNLSASRPQDRQFILSSKKLLLSDSGFYLCAWRRVMNTEAFFGQGTRLTVV.

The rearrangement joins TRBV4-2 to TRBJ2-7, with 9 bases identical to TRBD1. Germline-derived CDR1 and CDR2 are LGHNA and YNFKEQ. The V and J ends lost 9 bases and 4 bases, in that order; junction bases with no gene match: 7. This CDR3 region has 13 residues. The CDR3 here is CASTGTGRYEQYF. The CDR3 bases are TGTGCCAGTACCGGGACAGGGAGGTACGAGCAGTACTTC.

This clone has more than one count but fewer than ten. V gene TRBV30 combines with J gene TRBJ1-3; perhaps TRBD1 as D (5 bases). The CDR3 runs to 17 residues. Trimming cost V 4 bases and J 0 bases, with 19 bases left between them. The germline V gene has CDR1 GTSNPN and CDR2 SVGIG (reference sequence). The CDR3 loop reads CAWMGGAGSLSGNTIYF. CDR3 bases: TGTGCCTGGATGGGGGGTGCAGGGTCACTCTCTGGAAACACCATATATTTT. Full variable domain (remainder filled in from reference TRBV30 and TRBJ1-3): SQTIHQWPATLVQPVGSPLSLECTVEGTSNPNLYWYRQAAGRGLQLLFYSVGIGQISSEVPQNLSASRPQDRQFILSSKKLLLSDSGFYLCAWMGGAGSLSGNTIYFGEGSWLTVV.

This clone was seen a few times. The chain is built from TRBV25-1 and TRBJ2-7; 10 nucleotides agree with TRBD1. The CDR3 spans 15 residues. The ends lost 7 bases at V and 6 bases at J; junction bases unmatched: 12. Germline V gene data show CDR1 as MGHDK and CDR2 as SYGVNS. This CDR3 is CASMKPGTGVGEQYF. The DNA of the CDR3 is TGTGCCAGCATGAAACCCGGGACAGGGGTGGGCGAGCAGTACTTC.

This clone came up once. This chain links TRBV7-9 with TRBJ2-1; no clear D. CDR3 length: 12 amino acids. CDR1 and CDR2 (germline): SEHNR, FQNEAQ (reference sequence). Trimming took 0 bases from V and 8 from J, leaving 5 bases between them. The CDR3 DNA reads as TGTGCCAGCAGCTTAGCGCTAGATGAGCAGTTCTTC. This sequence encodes CASSLALDEQFF.

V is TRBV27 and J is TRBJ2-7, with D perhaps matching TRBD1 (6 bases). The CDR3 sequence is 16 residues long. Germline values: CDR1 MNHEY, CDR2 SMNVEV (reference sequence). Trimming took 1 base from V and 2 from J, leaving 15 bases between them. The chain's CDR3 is CASSLLWQGPPYEQYF. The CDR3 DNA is TGTGCCAGCAGTTTATTGTGGCAGGGGCCACCCTACGAGCAGTACTTC.

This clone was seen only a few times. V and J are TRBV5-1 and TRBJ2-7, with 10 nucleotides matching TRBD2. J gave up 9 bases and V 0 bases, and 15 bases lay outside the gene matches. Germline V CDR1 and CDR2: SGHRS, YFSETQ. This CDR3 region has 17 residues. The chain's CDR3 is CASSLAGASGSILGQYF. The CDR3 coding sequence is TGCGCCAGCAGCTTGGCTGGGGCTAGCGGGAGTATTTTAGGGCAGTACTTC. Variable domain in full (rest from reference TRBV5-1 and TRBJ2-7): KAGVTQTPRYLIKTRGQQVTLSCSPISGHRSVSWYQQTPGQGLQFLFEYFSETQRNKGNFPGRFSGRQFSNSRSEMNVSTLELGDSALYLCASSLAGASGSILGQYFGPGTRLTVT.

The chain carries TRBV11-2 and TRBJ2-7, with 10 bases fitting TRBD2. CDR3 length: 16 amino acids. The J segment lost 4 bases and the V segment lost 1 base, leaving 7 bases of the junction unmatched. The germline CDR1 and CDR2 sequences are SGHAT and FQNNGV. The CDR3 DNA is TGTGCCAGCAGCTTAGCGCTAGCGGGAGTAGGGTACGAGCAGTACTTC. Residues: CASSLALAGVGYEQYF.

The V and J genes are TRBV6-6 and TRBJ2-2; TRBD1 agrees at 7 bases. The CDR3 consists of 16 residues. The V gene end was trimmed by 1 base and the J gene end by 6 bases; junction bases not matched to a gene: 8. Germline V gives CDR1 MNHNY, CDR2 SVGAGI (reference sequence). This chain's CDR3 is CASSYYPNRGSGELFF. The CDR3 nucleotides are TGTGCCAGCAGTTACTATCCCAACAGGGGTTCCGGGGAGCTGTTTTTT.

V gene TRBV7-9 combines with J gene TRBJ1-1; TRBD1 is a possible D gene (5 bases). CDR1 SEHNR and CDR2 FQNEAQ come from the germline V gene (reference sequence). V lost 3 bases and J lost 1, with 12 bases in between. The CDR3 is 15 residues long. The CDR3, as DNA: TGTGCCAGCAGCTTCGGGGGGGAGCAGAACACTGAAGCTTTCTTT. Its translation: CASSFGGEQNTEAFF.

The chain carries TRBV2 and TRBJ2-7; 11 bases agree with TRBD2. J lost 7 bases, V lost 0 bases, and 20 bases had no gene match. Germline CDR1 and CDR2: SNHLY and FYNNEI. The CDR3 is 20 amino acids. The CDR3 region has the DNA TGTGCCAGCAGTGAAGCGGCATGGGTGCTAGCGGGAGGACGTACGTGGGAGCAGTACTTC. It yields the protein CASSEAAWVLAGGRTWEQYF.